These 4 T cell receptor beta chains were all obtained from the same sample, sequenced in a study of shared clonotypes between healthy human individuals. Repertoires were generated with immunoSEQ multiplex PCR, while TCRdb's copy carries only in-frame clones and drops some. The data hold more than 2 million clones, with nearly 97% observed a single time. The sample taken for sequencing was naive CD4+ T cells sorted from blood. Described subset: CD45RA+ positively selected. The receptors derive from a man aged 18 to 30 in good health.

V usage is TRBV11-3 and J usage is TRBJ1-5, with 8 bases fitting TRBD1. Germline lookup yields CDR1 SGHNT and CDR2 YENEEA. The CDR3 length is 16 residues. Trimming cost V 4 bases and J 4 bases; bases outside gene matches: 9. DNA of the CDR3: TGTGCCAGCAGCTCACAGGGGGATAGTAGGAATCAGCCCCAGCATTTT. Its translation: CASSSQGDSRNQPQHF.

The V call is TRBV10-3, the J call TRBJ1-4; the D is unclear. With 4 bases removed from V and 4 bases from J, the gap between germline ends came to 13 bases. Germline loops: CDR1 ENHRY, CDR2 SYGVKD. This CDR3 comprises 15 residues. The chain's CDR3 is CAISARPGVNEKLFF. The CDR3 nucleotides are TGTGCCATCAGTGCTAGACCTGGGGTTAATGAAAAACTGTTTTTT.

V is TRBV5-4 and J is TRBJ2-2; 16 bases agree with TRBD2. The CDR3 consists of 17 residues. CDR1 and CDR2 from the germline V gene are SGHNT and YYREEE (reference sequence). Trimming at V came to 3 bases and at J to 4 bases, leaving 3 bases not matched to a gene. The CDR3 nucleotides read TGTGCCAGCAGCTCCGGGACTAGCGGGAGGGCCACCGGGGAGCTGTTTTTT. It encodes CASSSGTSGRATGELFF.

The chain combines TRBV7-9 with TRBJ2-5; D is unclear. Germline-derived CDR1 and CDR2 are SEHNR and FQNEAQ (reference sequence). CDR3 length: 17 residues. The V gene lost 2 bases and the J gene lost 4 bases, with 20 bases spanning the gap. The DNA of the CDR3 is TGTGCCAGCAGCTTAAAGGTTCCCTGGGAATTAGCAGAGACCCAGTACTTC. Its translation: CASSLKVPWELAETQYF.